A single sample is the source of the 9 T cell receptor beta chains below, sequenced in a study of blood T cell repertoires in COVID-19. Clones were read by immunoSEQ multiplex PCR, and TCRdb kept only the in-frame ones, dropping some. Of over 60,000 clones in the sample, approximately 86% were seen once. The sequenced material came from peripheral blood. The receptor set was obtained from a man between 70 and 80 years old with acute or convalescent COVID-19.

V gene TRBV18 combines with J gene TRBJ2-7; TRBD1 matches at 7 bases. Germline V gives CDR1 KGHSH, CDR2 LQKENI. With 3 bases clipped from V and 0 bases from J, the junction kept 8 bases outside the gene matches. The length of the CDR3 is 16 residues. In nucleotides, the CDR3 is TGTGCCAGCTCACCGTACAGGGGTCCAAACTCCTACGAGCAGTACTTC. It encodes CASSPYRGPNSYEQYF.

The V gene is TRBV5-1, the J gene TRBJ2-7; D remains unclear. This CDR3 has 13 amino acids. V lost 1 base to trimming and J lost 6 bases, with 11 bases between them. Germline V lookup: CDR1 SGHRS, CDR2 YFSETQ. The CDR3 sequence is CASSLILTGEQYF. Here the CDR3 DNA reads TGCGCCAGCAGCTTGATTCTGACGGGCGAGCAGTACTTC.

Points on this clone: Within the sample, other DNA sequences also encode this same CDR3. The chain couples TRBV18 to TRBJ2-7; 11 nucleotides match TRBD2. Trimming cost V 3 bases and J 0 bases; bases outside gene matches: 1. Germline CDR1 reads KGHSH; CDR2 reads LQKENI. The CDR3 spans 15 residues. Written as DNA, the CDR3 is TGTGCCAGCTCACCCACTAGCGGGGGCTCCTACGAGCAGTACTTC. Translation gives CASSPTSGGSYEQYF. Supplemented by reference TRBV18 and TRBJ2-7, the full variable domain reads NAGVMQNPRHLVRRRGQEARLRCSPMKGHSHVYWYRQLPEEGLKFMVYLQKENIIDESGMPKERFSAEFPKEGPSILRIQQVVRGDSAAYFCASSPTSGGSYEQYFGPGTRLTVT.

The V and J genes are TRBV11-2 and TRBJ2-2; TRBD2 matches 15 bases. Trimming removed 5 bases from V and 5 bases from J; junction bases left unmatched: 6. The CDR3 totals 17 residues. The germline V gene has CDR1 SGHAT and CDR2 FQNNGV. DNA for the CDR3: TGTGCCAGCAGCCCCGGACTAGCGGGAGGGTTAACCGGGGAGCTGTTTTTT. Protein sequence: CASSPGLAGGLTGELFF.

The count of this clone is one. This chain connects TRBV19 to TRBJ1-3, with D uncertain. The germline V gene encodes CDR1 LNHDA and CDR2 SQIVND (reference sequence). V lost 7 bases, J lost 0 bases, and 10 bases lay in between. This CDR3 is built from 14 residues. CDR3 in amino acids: CASMQMSSGNTIYF. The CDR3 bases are TGTGCCAGTATGCAGATGTCCTCTGGAAACACCATATATTTT.

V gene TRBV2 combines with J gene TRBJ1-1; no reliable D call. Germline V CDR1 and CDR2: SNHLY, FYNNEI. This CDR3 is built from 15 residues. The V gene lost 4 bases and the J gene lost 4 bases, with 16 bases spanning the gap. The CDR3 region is CASSAFSAGGTEAFF. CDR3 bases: TGTGCCAGCAGTGCGTTTTCGGCTGGAGGCACTGAAGCTTTCTTT.

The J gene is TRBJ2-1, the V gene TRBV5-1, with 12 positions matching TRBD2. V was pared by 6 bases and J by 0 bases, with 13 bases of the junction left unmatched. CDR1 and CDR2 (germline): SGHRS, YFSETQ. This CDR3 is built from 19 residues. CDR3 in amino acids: CASNPTSGGSTSSYNEQFF. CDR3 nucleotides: TGCGCCAGCAATCCTACTAGCGGGGGGTCCACAAGCTCCTACAATGAGCAGTTCTTC.

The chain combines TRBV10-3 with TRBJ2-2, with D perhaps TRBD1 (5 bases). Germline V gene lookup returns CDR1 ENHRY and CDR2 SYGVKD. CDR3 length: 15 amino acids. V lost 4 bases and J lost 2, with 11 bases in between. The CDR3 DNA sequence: TGTGCCATCAGTGTATATAGGGGAAACACCGGGGAGCTGTTTTTT. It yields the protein CAISVYRGNTGELFF.

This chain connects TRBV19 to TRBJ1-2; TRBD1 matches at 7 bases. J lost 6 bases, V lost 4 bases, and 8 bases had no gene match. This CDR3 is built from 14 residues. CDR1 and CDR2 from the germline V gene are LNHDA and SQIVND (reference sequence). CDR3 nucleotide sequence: TGTGCCAGTAGTAGAAAAGGGACAGAAGATGGCTACACCTTC. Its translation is CASSRKGTEDGYTF.